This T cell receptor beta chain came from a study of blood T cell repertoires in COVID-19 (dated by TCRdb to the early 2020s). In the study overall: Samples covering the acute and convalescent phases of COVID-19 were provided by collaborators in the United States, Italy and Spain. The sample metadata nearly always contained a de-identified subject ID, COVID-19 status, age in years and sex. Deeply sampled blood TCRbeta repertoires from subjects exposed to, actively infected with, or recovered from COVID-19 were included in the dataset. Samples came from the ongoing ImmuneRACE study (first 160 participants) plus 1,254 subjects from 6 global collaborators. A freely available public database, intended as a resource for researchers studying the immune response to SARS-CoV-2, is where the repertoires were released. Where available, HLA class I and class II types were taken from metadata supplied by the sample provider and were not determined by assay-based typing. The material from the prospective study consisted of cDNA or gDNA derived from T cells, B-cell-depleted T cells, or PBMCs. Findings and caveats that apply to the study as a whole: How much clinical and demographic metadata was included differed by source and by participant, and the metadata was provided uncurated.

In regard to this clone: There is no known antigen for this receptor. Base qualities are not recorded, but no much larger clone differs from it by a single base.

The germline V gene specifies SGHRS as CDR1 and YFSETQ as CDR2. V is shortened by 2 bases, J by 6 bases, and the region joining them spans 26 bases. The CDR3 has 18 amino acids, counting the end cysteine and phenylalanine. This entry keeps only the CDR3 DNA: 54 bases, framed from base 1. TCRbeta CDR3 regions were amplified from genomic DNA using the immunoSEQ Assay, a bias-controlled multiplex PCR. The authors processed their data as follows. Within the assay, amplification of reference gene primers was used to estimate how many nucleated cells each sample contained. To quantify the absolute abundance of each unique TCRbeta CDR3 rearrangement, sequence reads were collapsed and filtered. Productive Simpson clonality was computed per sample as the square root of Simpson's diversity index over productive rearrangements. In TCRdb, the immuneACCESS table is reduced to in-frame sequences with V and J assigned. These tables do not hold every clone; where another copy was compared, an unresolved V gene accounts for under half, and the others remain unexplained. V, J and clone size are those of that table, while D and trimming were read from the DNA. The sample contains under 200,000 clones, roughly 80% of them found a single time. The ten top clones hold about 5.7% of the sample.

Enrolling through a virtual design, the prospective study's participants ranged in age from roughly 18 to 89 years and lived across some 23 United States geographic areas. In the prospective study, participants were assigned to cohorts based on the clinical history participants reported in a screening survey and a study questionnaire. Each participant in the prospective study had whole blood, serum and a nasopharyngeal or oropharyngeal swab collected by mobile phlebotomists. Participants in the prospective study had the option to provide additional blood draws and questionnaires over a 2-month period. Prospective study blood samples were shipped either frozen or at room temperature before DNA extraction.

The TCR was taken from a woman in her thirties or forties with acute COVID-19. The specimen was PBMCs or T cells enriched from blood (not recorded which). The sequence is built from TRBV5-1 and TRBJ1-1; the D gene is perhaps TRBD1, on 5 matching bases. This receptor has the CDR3 CASSFAPGLGPEGAEAFF. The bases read TGCGCCAGCAGCTTCGCGCCGGGACTGGGACCAGAAGGAGCTGAAGCTTTCTTT.